The 10 T cell receptor beta chains given below trace back to one sample, sequenced in a study of blood T cells in healthy people across ages. Sample-barcoded 5' priming and a J-beta primer mix drove a second PCR of 7 to 11 cycles. Each CDR3 protein is one row after TCRdb ran MiXCR on the 5' RACE reads. The table shows approximately 690,000 distinct CDR3 sequences, with less than 45% occurring only once. The sample taken for sequencing was blood. Every receptor here comes from a man of 80 years or more in good health.

This clonotype was observed a handful of times. This chain connects TRBV12-3 or TRBV12-4 to TRBJ2-3, with TRBD1 identical over 9 bases. This CDR3 comprises 15 residues. The J segment lost 1 base and the V segment lost 7 bases, leaving 6 bases of the junction unmatched. The CDR3 loop reads CASTLGDRGTDTQYF. CDR3 nucleotides: TGTGCCAGCACGCTCGGGGACAGGGGCACAGATACGCAGTATTTT.

The chain links TRBV6-2 or TRBV6-3 to TRBJ1-5; D call uncertain. The CDR3 sequence is 16 residues long. Germline CDR1 is MNHEY and CDR2 is SVGEGT. Trimming shortened V by 6 bases and J by 1 base, and 16 bases separated the two germline ends. The CDR3 spells CASRNGKLGSNQPQHF. CDR3 nucleotides: TGTGCCAGCAGAAATGGCAAATTGGGAAGCAATCAGCCCCAGCATTTT.

This clonotype has ten or more counts. The V and J genes are TRBV7-9 and TRBJ2-7, with D perhaps TRBD1 (5 bases). Germline CDR1 SEHNR, CDR2 FQNEAQ (reference sequence). Trimming cost V 3 bases and J 6 bases, with 12 bases left between them. The CDR3 loop spans 13 amino acids. CDR3 region: CASSFIPQGEQYF. The CDR3 DNA reads TGTGCCAGCAGCTTTATCCCCCAGGGCGAGCAGTACTTC.

On this clonotype itself: This may come from a read error, since a much larger clone is one base off. The chain has TRBV19 and TRBJ2-1; TRBD1 matches 8 bases. Losses at the gene ends were 7 bases for V and 10 bases for J; bases not matched to a gene: 15. The germline gives CDR1 LNHDA, CDR2 SQIVND (reference sequence). This CDR3 contains 15 residues. The CDR3 is CASKITGTGLYEQFF. CDR3 bases: TGTGCCAGTAAGATAACCGGGACAGGTCTCTACGAGCAGTTCTTC.

This chain uses TRBV6-2 or TRBV6-3 with TRBJ2-3; the D gene is possibly TRBD1 (6 bases). CDR1 is MNHEY, CDR2 SVGEGT, per germline. Trimming pared 5 bases from V and 2 bases from J, leaving 23 bases between. This CDR3 has 18 amino acids. CDR3 coding DNA: TGTGCCAGCAGTCCGATCCCGCCTAGGACAGAATTCACAGATACGCAGTATTTT. Its protein is CASSPIPPRTEFTDTQYF.

This clonotype was observed many times. V is TRBV7-2 and J is TRBJ2-7, with 7 bases fitting TRBD1. This CDR3 has 16 amino acids. Germline lookup yields CDR1 SGHTA and CDR2 FQGNSA. Trimming removed 4 bases from V and 6 bases from J; junction bases left unmatched: 15. The CDR3 coding sequence is TGTGCCAGCAGCTCCCGAGGACAGGCCTCCTTCCTCGAGCAGTACTTC. Translated, it gives CASSSRGQASFLEQYF.

The genes are TRBV11-2 and TRBJ2-2; D is tentatively TRBD1 or TRBD2 (6 bases each). Trimming shortened V by 5 bases and J by 6 bases, and 13 bases separated the two germline ends. CDR3 length: 14 residues. From germline, CDR1 is SGHAT and CDR2 FQNNGV. CDR3: CASSPIGGSGELFF. CDR3 sequence (DNA): TGTGCCAGCAGCCCCATAGGGGGGTCCGGGGAGCTGTTTTTT.

This chain links TRBV10-3 with TRBJ2-7, with TRBD2 identical over 7 bases. With 5 bases clipped from V and 4 bases from J, the junction kept 5 bases outside the gene matches. CDR1 ENHRY and CDR2 SYGVKD come from the germline V gene. The CDR3 is 13 residues long. This CDR3 is CAISRGGSYEQYF. The CDR3 nucleotides read TGTGCCATCAGTCGAGGCGGGAGTTACGAGCAGTACTTC.

The J gene is TRBJ2-2, the V gene TRBV9, with D possibly being TRBD1 (5 bases). Germline V gives CDR1 SGDLS, CDR2 YYNGEE. V was shortened by 2 bases and J by 0 bases, with 11 bases between the two germline ends. The CDR3 spans 16 residues. This CDR3 reads CASSVPQGPNTGELFF. CDR3 bases: TGTGCCAGCAGCGTTCCTCAGGGCCCGAACACCGGGGAGCTGTTTTTT.

Remarks on this clonotype: Since a much larger clone is just one base distant, this may be a read error. This chain connects TRBV14 to TRBJ2-3; D is uncertain. The germline V gene has CDR1 SGHDN and CDR2 FVKESK. This CDR3 is 12 amino acids long. The CDR3 spells CTSSQMTPTQYF. CDR3 in DNA: TGTACCAGCAGCCAAATGACCCCCACGCAGTATTTT.